A single sample gave rise to the 27 T cell receptor beta chains below, sequenced in a study of cytomegalovirus exposure and HLA in healthy donors. The primer mix had 60 Vbeta and 13 Jbeta primers. Libraries were prepared by immunoSEQ multiplex PCR; TCRdb keeps only in-frame clonotypes and omits some of them. The data hold approximately 79,000 clones, with 60% to 80% observed a single time. The specimen was PBMCs. Source of these receptors: a boy younger than 18 in good health and CMV-seronegative.

The chain combines TRBV6-6 with TRBJ2-1, with TRBD1 matching over 9 bases. The CDR3 covers 15 residues. Trimming cost V 0 bases and J 8 bases; bases outside gene matches: 5. Germline loops: CDR1 MNHNY, CDR2 SVGAGI (reference sequence). CDR3 sequence: CASSYSDRGVYEQFF. The CDR3 coding sequence is TGTGCCAGCAGTTACTCGGACAGGGGTGTGTATGAGCAGTTCTTC.

This clone was seen once. The chain joins TRBV28 to TRBJ1-1, with 7 bases lining up with TRBD1. The V segment lost 5 bases and the J segment 0 bases; nucleotides outside the gene matches: 3. This CDR3 region has 14 residues. CDR1 is MDHEN, CDR2 SYDVKM, per germline. Here the CDR3 reads CASSPDRVNTEAFF. CDR3 nucleotides: TGTGCCAGCAGTCCAGACAGGGTGAACACTGAAGCTTTCTTT. Variable domain in full (rest from reference TRBV28 and TRBJ1-1): DVKVTQSSRYLVKRTGEKVFLECVQDMDHENMFWYRQDPGLGLRLIYFSYDVKMKEKGDIPEGYSVSREKKERFSLILESASTNQTSMYLCASSPDRVNTEAFFGQGTRLTVV.

In the case of this clone: One end of the junction does not line up with germline, which may come from a read error. The V gene is TRBV7-7, the J gene TRBJ2-5, with 13 positions matching TRBD2. Germline values: CDR1 SSHAT, CDR2 FNYEAQ (reference sequence). The CDR3 spans 15 residues. The DNA for the CDR3 is TGTGCTAGCAGCATGACTAGCGGGGGGCAAGAGACCCAGTACTTC. It yields the protein CASSMTSGGQETQYF. The full variable domain, its missing parts supplied by reference TRBV7-7 and TRBJ2-5, is GAGVSQSPRYKVTKRGQDVTLRCDPISSHATLYWYQQALGQGPEFLTYFNYEAQPDKSGLPSDRFSAERPEGSISTLTIQRTEQRDSAMYRCASSMTSGGQETQYFGPGTRLLVL.

The chain's CDR3 is CAISESDWTGDYGYTF. The DNA of the CDR3 is TGTGCCATCAGTGAGTCGGACTGGACAGGAGACTATGGCTACACCTTC. V is TRBV10-3 and J is TRBJ1-2, with 7 bases matching TRBD1. The V gene end was trimmed by 0 bases and the J gene end by 3 bases; junction bases not matched to a gene: 7. This CDR3 contains 16 residues. CDR1 and CDR2 from the germline V gene are ENHRY and SYGVKD.

The gene calls are TRBV7-2 and TRBJ2-5; TRBD1 matches 7 bases. Trimming cost V 6 bases and J 1 base; bases outside gene matches: 8. Germline loops: CDR1 SGHTA, CDR2 FQGNSA. The CDR3 length is 15 residues. CDR3 DNA: TGTGCCAGCAGACCCCGGACAGGACTCCAAGAGACCCAGTACTTC. Protein product: CASRPRTGLQETQYF.

The CDR3 DNA reads as TGTGCCAGCAGCTTAGCGGGAGGGTCCTCGAGCAATGAGCAGTTCTTC. It codes for CASSLAGGSSSNEQFF. The V call is TRBV13, the J call TRBJ2-1, with 8 nucleotides matching TRBD2. There are 16 residues in the CDR3. Trimming cost V 1 base and J 6 bases; bases outside gene matches: 8. Germline lookup yields CDR1 PRHDT and CDR2 FYEKMQ (reference sequence).

This clone was recorded once. The rearrangement joins TRBV29-1 to TRBJ2-3, with 11 bases fitting TRBD2. This CDR3 region has 16 residues. V trimming: 8 bases; J trimming: 0 bases; junction bases outside the gene matches: 10. Germline V lookup: CDR1 SQVTM, CDR2 ANQGSEA. CDR3 nucleotide sequence: TGCAGCACTATAGCGGGGGGGCATACTAGCACAGATACGCAGTATTTT. This gives the protein CSTIAGGHTSTDTQYF.

This clone appeared a few times. This sequence joins TRBV28 and TRBJ2-7, with 9 positions matching TRBD1. This CDR3 is 14 amino acids long. Germline CDR1 is MDHEN and CDR2 is SYDVKM. The V and J ends lost 6 bases and 0 bases, in that order; junction bases with no gene match: 3. The CDR3 sequence: CASSRTGVSYEQYF. The CDR3 nucleotides are TGTGCCAGCAGCCGGACAGGGGTCTCCTACGAGCAGTACTTC.

The gene calls are TRBV10-3 and TRBJ2-1; TRBD2 is a possible D gene (5 bases). CDR1 and CDR2 from the germline V gene are ENHRY and SYGVKD. CDR3 size: 17 residues. With 0 bases removed from V and 0 bases from J, the gap between germline ends came to 12 bases. The CDR3 reads CAISESLTGISYNEQFF. The CDR3 DNA reads as TGTGCCATCAGTGAGTCTCTTACGGGAATCTCCTACAATGAGCAGTTCTTC.

The V call is TRBV2, the J call TRBJ1-2; a weak D match, TRBD1 (6 bases). The CDR3 contains 13 residues. CDR1 and CDR2 from the germline V gene are SNHLY and FYNNEI. Trimming took 11 bases from V and 5 from J, leaving 18 bases between them. The CDR3 DNA is TGTGCCTCGCGCGGGGGGCTTGGGTATGGCTACACCTTC. It translates to CASRGGLGYGYTF.

V and J are TRBV2 and TRBJ2-7, with 9 bases identical to TRBD1. This CDR3 spans 15 amino acids. V was pared by 6 bases and J by 0 bases, with 6 bases of the junction left unmatched. In germline, CDR1 is SNHLY, CDR2 FYNNEI. For the CDR3, the DNA is TGTGCCAGCAGGAGAGGACAGGGGAGCTCCTACGAGCAGTACTTC. It codes for CASRRGQGSSYEQYF.

The chain uses TRBV30 and TRBJ2-1; TRBD2 agrees at 8 bases. With 3 bases clipped from V and 10 bases from J, the junction kept 8 bases outside the gene matches. The CDR3 has 13 residues. Germline V gene lookup returns CDR1 GTSNPN and CDR2 SVGIG (reference sequence). The CDR3 loop reads CAWSRRGDGEQFF. The CDR3 DNA reads as TGTGCCTGGAGCCGGCGGGGGGACGGAGAGCAGTTCTTC.

V is TRBV2 and J is TRBJ2-7; D may be TRBD1 (7 bases). From germline, CDR1 is SNHLY and CDR2 FYNNEI. The CDR3 extends over 15 amino acids. V dropped 2 bases and J dropped 4 bases, with 15 bases sitting between them. The CDR3 region has the DNA TGTGCCAGCAGTGAACGGCAGGGGGGATGGTACGAGCAGTACTTC. Its protein product is CASSERQGGWYEQYF.

The CDR3, as DNA: TGTGCCAGCTCACCCCCCAGGGATGGAATCACTGAAGCTTTCTTT. Its protein product is CASSPPRDGITEAFF. The V call is TRBV18, the J call TRBJ1-1, with D possibly being TRBD1 (5 bases). V lost 3 bases and J 4 bases, leaving 15 bases between the germline ends. The CDR3 has 15 amino acids. Per the germline V gene, CDR1 is KGHSH and CDR2 is LQKENI.

The V and J genes are TRBV14 and TRBJ2-7, with 8 bases that match TRBD1. This CDR3 is built from 14 residues. CDR1 and CDR2 from the germline V gene are SGHDN and FVKESK. V was pared by 5 bases and J by 4 bases, with 7 bases of the junction left unmatched. The CDR3 sequence is CASSLRTGLYEQYF. CDR3 DNA: TGTGCCAGCAGCTTACGGACAGGGCTTTACGAGCAGTACTTC.

J is TRBJ1-1 and V is TRBV29-1; 7 bases agree with TRBD1. This CDR3 is built from 15 residues. With V trimmed by 1 base and J by 7 bases, 12 bases remained unmatched. In germline, CDR1 is SQVTM, CDR2 ANQGSEA. CDR3 sequence reads: CSVEARGRGEGEAFF. CDR3 in DNA: TGCAGCGTTGAAGCCCGGGGCAGGGGGGAAGGTGAAGCTTTCTTT.

The V call is TRBV10-3, the J call TRBJ2-1, with TRBD2 identical over 7 bases. The length of the CDR3 is 15 residues. Per germline, CDR1 ENHRY and CDR2 SYGVKD. V trimming: 2 bases; J trimming: 3 bases; junction bases outside the gene matches: 4. The CDR3 sequence is CAISEASGYYNEQFF. For the CDR3, the DNA is TGTGCCATCAGTGAGGCTAGCGGTTACTACAATGAGCAGTTCTTC.

This rearrangement joins TRBV5-1 to TRBJ1-1, with D possibly being TRBD1 (5 bases). The germline gives CDR1 SGHRS, CDR2 YFSETQ. Trimming removed 4 bases at V and 0 bases at J, with 10 bases between. The CDR3 covers 14 residues. The CDR3 DNA is TGCGCCAGCAGCCCGGGACTGATGAACACTGAAGCTTTCTTT. As protein: CASSPGLMNTEAFF.

With respect to this clone: The same CDR3 can be traced to other DNA sequences in this sample. The rearrangement joins TRBV25-1 to TRBJ1-2, with 7 bases identical to TRBD1. Trimming cost V 4 bases and J 5 bases; bases outside gene matches: 10. Germline V lookup: CDR1 MGHDK, CDR2 SYGVNS. The CDR3 runs to 15 residues. The CDR3 bases are TGTGCCAGCAGTGGGGACAGCGGAATTATATATGGCTACACCTTC. It yields the protein CASSGDSGIIYGYTF.

The chain employs TRBV18 and TRBJ1-4; 9 bases match TRBD1. The germline V gene encodes CDR1 KGHSH and CDR2 LQKENI. The J segment lost 4 bases and the V segment lost 3 bases, leaving 0 bases of the junction unmatched. CDR3 length: 14 residues. As DNA, the CDR3 is TGTGCCAGCTCACCGGGACAGGGTAATGAAAAACTGTTTTTT. Protein product: CASSPGQGNEKLFF.

The V call is TRBV7-3, the J call TRBJ2-1; 9 nucleotides align to TRBD2. The CDR3 length is 14 residues. The ends lost 2 bases at V and 8 bases at J; junction bases unmatched: 4. Germline V lookup: CDR1 SGHTA, CDR2 FQGTGA. The CDR3 DNA sequence: TGTGCCAGCAGCTTAGCGGGAGGGCACGATGAGCAGTTCTTC. This sequence encodes CASSLAGGHDEQFF.

This clone was detected once. V is TRBV25-1 and J is TRBJ1-6, with D hard to call. V lost 1 base and J 7 bases, leaving 8 bases between the germline ends. This CDR3 has 14 residues. Germline V gene lookup returns CDR1 MGHDK and CDR2 SYGVNS. CDR3 sequence: CASSESVWNSPLHF. DNA for the CDR3: TGTGCCAGCAGTGAATCAGTTTGGAATTCACCCCTCCACTTT.

The sample holds a few counts of this clone. The chain carries TRBV29-1 and TRBJ2-7; TRBD2 might be the D (6 bases). CDR3 length equals 13 residues. The V end was cut by 6 bases, the J end by 4 bases, with 16 bases between. Germline CDR1 reads SQVTM; CDR2 reads ANQGSEA. As DNA, the CDR3 is TGCAGCGTGGACGACGCCGGGGGATACGAGCAGTACTTC. Protein: CSVDDAGGYEQYF.

V usage is TRBV19 and J usage is TRBJ2-2; 7 bases line up with TRBD1. The trim removed 1 base at V and 4 bases at J, leaving 3 bases unmatched. CDR3 size: 15 residues. Per the germline V gene, CDR1 is LNHDA and CDR2 is SQIVND (reference sequence). The CDR3 DNA is TGTGCCAGTAGTATAGGGACAGGACGCACCGGGGAGCTGTTTTTT. Translated, it gives CASSIGTGRTGELFF.

This rearrangement joins TRBV4-1 to TRBJ1-1; a possible D gene is TRBD1 (5 bases). The length of the CDR3 is 14 residues. Germline V gene data show CDR1 as MGHRA and CDR2 as YSYEKL. V was cut by 1 base and J by 2 bases, with 8 bases left in between. CDR3 in amino acids: CASSQVQGNTEAFF. The DNA of the CDR3 is TGCGCCAGCAGCCAAGTCCAGGGAAACACTGAAGCTTTCTTT.

The DNA of the CDR3 is TGCGCCAGTAGCAACATACGGGACATTACCTACGAGCAGTACTTC. Its translation is CASSNIRDITYEQYF. The chain links TRBV10-1 to TRBJ2-7, with TRBD1 as a possible D gene (6 bases). The V gene's germline CDR1 is WNHNN and CDR2 SYGVQD (reference sequence). Trimming left V 9 bases short and J 2 bases short, with 20 bases between. The length of the CDR3 is 15 residues.

J is TRBJ2-7 and V is TRBV9; 7 positions agree with TRBD1. CDR3 length: 13 amino acids. J lost 5 bases, V lost 4 bases, and 6 bases had no gene match. Germline V gene lookup returns CDR1 SGDLS and CDR2 YYNGEE. The CDR3 DNA reads as TGTGCCAGCAGCCCACAGGGGCACGACGAGCAGTACTTC. Translating it yields CASSPQGHDEQYF.